The entry that follows covers one T cell receptor (beta chain) sequence. Its antigen is unknown. The donors belonged to the approximately 130-subject validation cohort, separate from the roughly 700-subject first cohort. This record belongs to a study of cytomegalovirus exposure and HLA in healthy donors. Findings and limits, study-wide: In vitro experiments confirmed that three CMV-associated chains were specific for CMV antigens. That first-cohort TCR clusters tended to co-occur in the 120 or so validation repertoires was found in a later analysis.

Clones were read by immunoSEQ multiplex PCR, and TCRdb kept only the in-frame ones, dropping some. The sample includes roughly 80,000 clones, approximately 94% of them seen just once. Sequencing was performed on PBMCs. This receptor was taken from a woman younger than 35 in good health and CMV-seropositive.

The CDR3 coding sequence is TGTGCCAGCAGCCAAGTATCTAGCGTAAGCTCCTACGAGCAGTACTTC. Translated: CASSQVSSVSSYEQYF. The chain couples TRBV4-2 to TRBJ2-7; D perhaps matches TRBD2 (6 bases). The CDR3 spans 16 residues. V was pared by 1 base and J by 0 bases, with 13 bases between. Germline CDR1 is LGHNA and CDR2 is YNFKEQ.